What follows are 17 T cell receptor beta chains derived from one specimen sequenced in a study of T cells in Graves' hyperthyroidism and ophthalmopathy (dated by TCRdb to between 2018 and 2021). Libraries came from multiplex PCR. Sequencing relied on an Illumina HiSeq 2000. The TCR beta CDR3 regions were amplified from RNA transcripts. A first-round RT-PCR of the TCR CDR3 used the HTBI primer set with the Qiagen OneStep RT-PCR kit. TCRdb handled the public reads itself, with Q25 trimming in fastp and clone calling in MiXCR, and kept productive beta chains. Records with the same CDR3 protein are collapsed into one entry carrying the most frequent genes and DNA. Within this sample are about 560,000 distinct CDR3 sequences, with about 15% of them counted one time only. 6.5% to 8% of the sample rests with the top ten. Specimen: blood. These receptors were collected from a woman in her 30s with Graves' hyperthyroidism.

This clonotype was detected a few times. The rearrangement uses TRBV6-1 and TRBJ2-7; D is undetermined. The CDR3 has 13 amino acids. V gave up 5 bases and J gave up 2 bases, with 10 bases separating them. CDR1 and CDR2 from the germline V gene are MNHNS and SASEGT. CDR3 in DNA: TGTGCCAGCAGTCGCAGAGCAACCTACGAGCAGTACTTC. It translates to CASSRRATYEQYF.

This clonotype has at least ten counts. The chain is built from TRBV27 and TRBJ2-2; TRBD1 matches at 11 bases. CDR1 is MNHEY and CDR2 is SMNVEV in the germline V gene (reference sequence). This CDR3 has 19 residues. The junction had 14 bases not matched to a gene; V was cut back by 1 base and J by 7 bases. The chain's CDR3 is CASSLWFRGQGEPNGELFF. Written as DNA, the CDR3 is TGTGCCAGCAGTTTATGGTTCCGGGGACAGGGGGAACCAAACGGGGAGCTGTTTTTT.

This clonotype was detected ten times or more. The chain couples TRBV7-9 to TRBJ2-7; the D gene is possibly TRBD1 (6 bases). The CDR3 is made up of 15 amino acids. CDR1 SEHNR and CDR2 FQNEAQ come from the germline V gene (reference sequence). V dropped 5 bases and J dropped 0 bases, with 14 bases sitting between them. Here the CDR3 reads CASSPNRASSYEQYF. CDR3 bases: TGTGCCAGCAGCCCAAACAGGGCCAGCTCCTACGAGCAGTACTTC. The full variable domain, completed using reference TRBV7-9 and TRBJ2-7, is DTGVSQNPRHKITKRGQNVTFRCDPISEHNRLYWYRQTLGQGPEFLTYFQNEAQLEKSRLLSDRFSAERPKGSFSTLEIQRTEQGDSAMYLCASSPNRASSYEQYFGPGTRLTVT.

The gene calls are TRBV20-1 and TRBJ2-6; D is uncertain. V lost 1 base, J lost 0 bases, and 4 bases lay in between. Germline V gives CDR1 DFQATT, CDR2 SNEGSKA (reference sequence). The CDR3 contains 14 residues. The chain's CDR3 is CSARAGSGANVLTF. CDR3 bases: TGCAGTGCTAGAGCGGGCTCTGGGGCCAACGTCCTGACTTTC.

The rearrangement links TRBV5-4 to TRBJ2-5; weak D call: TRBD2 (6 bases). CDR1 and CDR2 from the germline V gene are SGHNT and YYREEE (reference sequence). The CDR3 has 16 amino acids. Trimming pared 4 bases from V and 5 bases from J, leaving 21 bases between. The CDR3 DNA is TGTGCCAGCAGCGAGCGTCTTCTAGCGAGTAGTGAGACCCAGTACTTC. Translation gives CASSERLLASSETQYF.

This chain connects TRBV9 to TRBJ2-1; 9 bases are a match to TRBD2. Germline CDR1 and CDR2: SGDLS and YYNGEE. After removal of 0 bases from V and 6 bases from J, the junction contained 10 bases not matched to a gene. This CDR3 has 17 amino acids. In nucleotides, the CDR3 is TGTGCCAGCAGCGTAGTCCCGCGGGAGGGCCGGTTCAATGAGCAGTTCTTC. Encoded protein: CASSVVPREGRFNEQFF.

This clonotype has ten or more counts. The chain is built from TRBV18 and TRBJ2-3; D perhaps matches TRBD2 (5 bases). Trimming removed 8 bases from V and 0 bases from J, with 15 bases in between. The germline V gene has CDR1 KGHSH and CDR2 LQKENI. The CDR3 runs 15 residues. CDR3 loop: CASSPGGGSTDTQYF. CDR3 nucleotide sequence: TGTGCCAGCAGCCCAGGAGGTGGGAGCACAGATACGCAGTATTTT.

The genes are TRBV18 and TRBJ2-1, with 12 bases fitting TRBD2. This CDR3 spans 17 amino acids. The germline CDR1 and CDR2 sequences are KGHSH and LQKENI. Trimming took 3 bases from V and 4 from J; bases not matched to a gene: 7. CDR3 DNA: TGTGCCAGCTCACCCCCAGGACTAGCGGGACCATACAATGAGCAGTTCTTC. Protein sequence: CASSPPGLAGPYNEQFF.

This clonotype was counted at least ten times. CDR3 amino acids: CASSLKEETEAFF. CDR3 DNA sequence: TGTGCCAGCAGTTTAAAGGAAGAAACTGAAGCTTTCTTT. The chain links TRBV12-3 or TRBV12-4 to TRBJ1-1, with unresolved D. CDR3 length: 13 amino acids. V lost 2 bases to trimming and J lost 5 bases, with 9 bases between them.

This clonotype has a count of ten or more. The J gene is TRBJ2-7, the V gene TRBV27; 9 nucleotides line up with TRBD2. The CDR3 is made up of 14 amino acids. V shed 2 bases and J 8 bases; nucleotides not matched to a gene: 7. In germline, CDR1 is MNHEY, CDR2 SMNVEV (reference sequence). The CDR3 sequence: CASSLRASGTKQYF. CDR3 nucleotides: TGTGCCAGCAGTTTAAGGGCTAGCGGGACGAAGCAGTACTTC.

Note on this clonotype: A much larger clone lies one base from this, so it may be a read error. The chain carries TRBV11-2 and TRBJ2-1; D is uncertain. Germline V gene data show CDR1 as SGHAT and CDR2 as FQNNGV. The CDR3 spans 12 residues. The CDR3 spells CASQTVIGEQLF. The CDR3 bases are TGTGCCAGCCAGACGGTGATCGGTGAGCAGCTCTTC.

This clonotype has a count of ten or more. CDR3 coding DNA: TGTGCCAGCAGCCCGCACCCTCTAGCGGGAGTGGGCAATGAGCAGTTCTTC. Amino acid sequence: CASSPHPLAGVGNEQFF. This rearrangement joins TRBV7-9 to TRBJ2-1; 10 bases map to TRBD2. This CDR3 is built from 17 residues. Germline V gene sequence: CDR1 SEHNR, CDR2 FQNEAQ (reference sequence). The V segment lost 5 bases and the J segment 6 bases; nucleotides outside the gene matches: 13.

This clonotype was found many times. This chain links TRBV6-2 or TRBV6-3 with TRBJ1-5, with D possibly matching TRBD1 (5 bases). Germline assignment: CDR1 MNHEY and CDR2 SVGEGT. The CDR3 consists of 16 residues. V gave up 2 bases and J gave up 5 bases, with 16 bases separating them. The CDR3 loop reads CASSYRPRAGYQPQHF. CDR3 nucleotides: TGTGCCAGCAGTTACCGCCCCAGGGCAGGGTATCAGCCCCAGCATTTT.

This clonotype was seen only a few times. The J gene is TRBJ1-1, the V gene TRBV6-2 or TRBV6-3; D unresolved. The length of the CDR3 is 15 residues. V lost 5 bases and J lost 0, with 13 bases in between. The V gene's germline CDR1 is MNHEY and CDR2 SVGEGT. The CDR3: CASSPPEELNTEAFF. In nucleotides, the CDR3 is TGTGCCAGCAGTCCCCCCGAGGAACTGAACACTGAAGCTTTCTTT.

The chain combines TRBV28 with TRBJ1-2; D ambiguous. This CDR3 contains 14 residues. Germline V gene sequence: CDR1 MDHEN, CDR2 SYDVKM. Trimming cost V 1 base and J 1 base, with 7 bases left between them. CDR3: CASSLYRNNYGYTF. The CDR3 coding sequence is TGTGCCAGCAGTTTATATCGCAATAACTATGGCTACACCTTC.

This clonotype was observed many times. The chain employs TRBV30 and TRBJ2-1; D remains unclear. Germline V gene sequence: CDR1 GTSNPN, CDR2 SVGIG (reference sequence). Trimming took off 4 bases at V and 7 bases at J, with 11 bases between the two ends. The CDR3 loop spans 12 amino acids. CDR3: CAWTIPGNEQFF. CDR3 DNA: TGTGCCTGGACTATTCCTGGGAATGAGCAGTTCTTC.

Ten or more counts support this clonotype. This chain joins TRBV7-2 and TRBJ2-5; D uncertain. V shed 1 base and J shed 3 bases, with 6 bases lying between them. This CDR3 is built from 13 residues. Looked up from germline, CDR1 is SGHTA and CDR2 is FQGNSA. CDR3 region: CASSLVAEETQYF. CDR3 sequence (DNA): TGTGCCAGCAGCTTAGTAGCTGAAGAGACCCAGTACTTC.